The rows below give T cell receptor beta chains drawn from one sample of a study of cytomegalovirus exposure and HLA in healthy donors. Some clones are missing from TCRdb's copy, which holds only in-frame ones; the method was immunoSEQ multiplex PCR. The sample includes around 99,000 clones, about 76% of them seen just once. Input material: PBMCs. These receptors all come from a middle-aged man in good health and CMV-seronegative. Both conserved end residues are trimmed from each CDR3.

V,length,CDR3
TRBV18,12,ASSKGTGSLEQY
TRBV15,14,ATSRGGEIGNQPQH
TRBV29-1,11,SVGAGRAYEQY
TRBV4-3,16,ASSQGLYAGTTDNEQF
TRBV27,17,ASSQRTSGGAGTKNIQY
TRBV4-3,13,ASSPGAGATGELF
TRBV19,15,ASSPRISGTSHEKLF
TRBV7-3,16,ASSLTATQGRLNTEAF
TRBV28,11,ASREQGAYEQY
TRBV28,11,ASSLSVGNEQF
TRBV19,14,ASSTRQGASNQPQH
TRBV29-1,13,SALREGASYNEQF
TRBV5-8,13,ASSLGLAGEETQY
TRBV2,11,ASKVDRTGEQY
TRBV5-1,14,ARSPQGGSSYNEQF
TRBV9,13,ASSVAVDSNYGYT
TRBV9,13,ASSARGTGYEKLF
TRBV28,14,ASSLRGADSNQPQH
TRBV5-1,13,ASSPTRLRADTQY
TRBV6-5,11,ASSPLDSREQY
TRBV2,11,ASSVDRPYGYT
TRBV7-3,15,ASSLIAKTGNTGELF
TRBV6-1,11,ATLGTLEETQY
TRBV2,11,ASTGTTQETQY
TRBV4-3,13,ASSQEYREVYEQY
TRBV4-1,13,ASSQEQGQFEKLF
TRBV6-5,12,ASRGGYSNQPQH
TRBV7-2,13,ASSSGRGGSYEQY
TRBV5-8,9,ASSYSSEAF
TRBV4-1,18,ASSPLPTSGGKKNQETQY
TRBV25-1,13,ASMASGESTDTQY
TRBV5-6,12,ASSFGQVSYEQY
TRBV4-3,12,ASSQDLGGTEAF
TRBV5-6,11,ASSRGFHQPQH
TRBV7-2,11,ASSPDRAVSYT
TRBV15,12,ATSRPRVMETQY
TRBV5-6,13,ASSSGTSGTDTQY
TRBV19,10,ASSPPNWPQH
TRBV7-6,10,ASGGDHYEQY
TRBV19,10,ASSTQGRTQY
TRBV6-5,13,ASSTPGTGGYGYT
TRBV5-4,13,ASSLSAGQEDGYT
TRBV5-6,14,ASSFGRAFITGELF
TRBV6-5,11,ASRIQGRGEQY
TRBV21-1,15,ASSKINTGYPQQPQH
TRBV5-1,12,ASSFSRPGETQY
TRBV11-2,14,ASSRKIDSPNEKLF
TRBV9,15,ASSVGARGLNTDTQY
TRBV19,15,ASRSGNRGLLNTEAF
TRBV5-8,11,ASSLANRWEQY
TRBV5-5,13,ASSLWDREIYGYT
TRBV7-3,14,ASSSRRQGNSDTQY
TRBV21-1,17,ASSKDKEHRKEGSYGYT
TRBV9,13,ASSPTGVSYNEQF
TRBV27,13,ASSFAGSRVMSLH
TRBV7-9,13,ASSWGQGGTYEQY
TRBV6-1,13,ASSRLAGGSDTQY
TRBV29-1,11,SVFPDSQETQY
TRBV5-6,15,ASRLASAGTSTDTQY
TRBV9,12,ASSVGGATGELF